This passage covers 13 T cell receptor beta chains from one sample sequenced in a study of T cell responses to AZD1222 COVID-19 vaccine. Generated by immunoSEQ multiplex PCR, the TCRdb table keeps only in-frame clones and is missing some. The sample has fewer than 200,000 clones, around nine tenths seen once. The sequencing used peripheral blood, collected 28 days after the second dose of the MenACWY control vaccine. The source of these receptors is an adult who received the MenACWY meningococcal vaccine as a control.

The chain combines TRBV5-4 with TRBJ2-2; unclear D gene. The CDR3 contains 14 residues. The V gene lost 0 bases and the J gene lost 2 bases, with 5 bases spanning the gap. Germline-derived CDR1 and CDR2 are SGHNT and YYREEE (reference sequence). This chain's CDR3 is CASSLVSNTGELFF. The CDR3 DNA sequence: TGTGCCAGCAGCTTGGTCAGCAACACCGGGGAGCTGTTTTTT.

The rearrangement links TRBV19 to TRBJ1-1, with D perhaps TRBD1 (6 bases). Trimming stripped 3 bases from V and 0 bases from J, with 23 bases between. Germline V gene data show CDR1 as LNHDA and CDR2 as SQIVND (reference sequence). The CDR3 runs 19 residues. As DNA, the CDR3 is TGTGCCAGTAGTATCCTTACGGGACAAAGGGCACCAATGAACACTGAAGCTTTCTTT. It is translated as CASSILTGQRAPMNTEAFF.

The chain uses TRBV27 and TRBJ2-3, with no clear D. The CDR3 runs to 14 residues. Trimming left V 2 bases short and J 6 bases short, with 12 bases between. From germline, CDR1 is MNHEY and CDR2 SMNVEV (reference sequence). The CDR3 spells CASSLISGSDTQYF. DNA of the CDR3: TGTGCCAGCAGTTTAATATCAGGTTCCGATACGCAGTATTTT.

The V gene is TRBV14, the J gene TRBJ2-5, with TRBD2 matching over 16 bases. CDR3 length: 19 residues. Germline trimming cut 0 bases from V and 0 bases from J; bases unmatched to any gene: 4. Germline-derived CDR1 and CDR2 are SGHDN and FVKESK. This chain's CDR3 is CASSQDAGLAGGYQETQYF. The CDR3 DNA follows: TGTGCCAGCAGCCAAGATGCGGGACTAGCGGGAGGGTACCAAGAGACCCAGTACTTC.

This chain uses TRBV6-2 or TRBV6-3 with TRBJ2-1; TRBD2 aligns across 7 bases. Unmatched junction bases numbered 11, after V lost 0 bases and J lost 6 bases. CDR3 size: 17 residues. The germline V gene has CDR1 MNHEY and CDR2 SVGEGT. The CDR3 loop reads CASSYSASGRRVNEQFF. CDR3 nucleotides: TGTGCCAGCAGTTACTCAGCTAGCGGCCGGAGGGTCAATGAGCAGTTCTTC.

The chain carries TRBV6-5 and TRBJ2-7; D perhaps matches TRBD1 (6 bases). Germline CDR1 and CDR2: MNHEY and SVGAGI. The CDR3 spans 14 residues. Between the trimmed V and J ends, which lost 6 bases and 5 bases, there was a span of 17 bases. The CDR3 reads CASSPGPTGNEQYF. The CDR3 nucleotides are TGTGCCAGCAGCCCGGGACCCACAGGGAACGAGCAGTACTTC.

This chain uses TRBV20-1 with TRBJ2-1; TRBD2 matches 9 bases. This CDR3 has 14 residues. CDR1 is DFQATT, CDR2 SNEGSKA, per germline (reference sequence). The V segment lost 3 bases and the J segment 9 bases; nucleotides outside the gene matches: 9. The CDR3: CSASGTREGSEQFF. Here the CDR3 DNA reads TGCAGTGCTAGTGGGACGCGGGAGGGGTCTGAGCAGTTCTTC.

This chain links TRBV5-1 with TRBJ2-5, with D possibly being TRBD1 (6 bases). With 1 base removed from V and 4 bases from J, the gap between germline ends came to 11 bases. CDR3 length: 14 residues. Germline V gene data show CDR1 as SGHRS and CDR2 as YFSETQ. CDR3 region: CASSLTGYGETQYF. For the CDR3, the DNA is TGCGCCAGCAGCTTGACAGGGTATGGAGAGACCCAGTACTTC.

This chain joins TRBV9 and TRBJ2-4, with 11 nucleotides matching TRBD2. This CDR3 is 18 amino acids long. After removal of 4 bases from V and 0 bases from J, the junction contained 9 bases not matched to a gene. Germline CDR1 is SGDLS and CDR2 is YYNGEE. This chain's CDR3 is CASSPRASGRLAKNIQYF. The DNA of the CDR3 is TGTGCCAGCAGCCCTCGCGCTAGCGGGAGGCTAGCCAAAAACATTCAGTACTTC.

The rearrangement links TRBV19 to TRBJ2-6; 11 positions agree with TRBD1. J was trimmed by 3 bases and V by 3 bases; bases with no gene match: 10. This CDR3 has 19 amino acids. Per germline, CDR1 LNHDA and CDR2 SQIVND (reference sequence). CDR3 DNA sequence: TGTGCCAGTAGTATCCTCAGGACAGGGGGCAGGTTTGGGGCCAACGTCCTGACTTTC. Translating it yields CASSILRTGGRFGANVLTF.

The chain is built from TRBV6-5 and TRBJ2-7, with D perhaps TRBD1 (6 bases). CDR1 and CDR2 from the germline V gene are MNHEY and SVGAGI. There are 12 residues in the CDR3. V was clipped by 4 bases and J by 5 bases, with 9 bases between them. DNA of the CDR3: TGTGCCAGCAGTTCGGACAGACACGAGCAGTACTTC. Amino acid sequence: CASSSDRHEQYF.

V and J are TRBV9 and TRBJ2-5; D gene uncertain. Deletions cut 2 bases from V and 2 bases from J, with 7 bases between. CDR1 and CDR2 (germline): SGDLS, YYNGEE. The CDR3 length is 13 residues. The CDR3: CASSVDPQETQYF. DNA of the CDR3: TGTGCCAGCAGCGTGGACCCTCAAGAGACCCAGTACTTC.

V gene TRBV30 combines with J gene TRBJ1-2, with D maybe TRBD1 (5 bases). The CDR3 has 12 residues. Germline V gene sequence: CDR1 GTSNPN, CDR2 SVGIG (reference sequence). Between the trimmed V and J ends, which lost 4 bases and 4 bases, there was a span of 10 bases. The CDR3 reads CAWIGTTYGYTF. As DNA, the CDR3 is TGTGCCTGGATCGGGACCACCTATGGCTACACCTTC.